This TCR beta chain was captured in a study of OX40 agonist ivuxolimab in advanced cancers. About the study: Enrolled patients in dose escalation had cancers that were hepatocellular carcinoma, melanoma, renal cell or head and neck cancer.

On this clone itself: Antigen: not known.

The repertoire was sequenced with immunoSEQ multiplex PCR; TCRdb's copy has only in-frame clones and lacks some. The sample contains some 62,000 clones, 79% of which appear only once. Study-wide results and caveats: Clonal expansion in partial responders at 0.1-3.0 mg/kg ranked among the lowest. On average, CD8+ T cells had more expanded clones than CD4+.

The source of this sequence is an adult with an advanced solid tumor such as melanoma, head and neck, liver or kidney cancer. The sample consisted of CD4+ or CD8+ T cells sorted from blood, taken in a trial of the OX40 agonist ivuxolimab.

The CDR3 protein is CASSQAAAGGNEQFF. CDR3 nucleotide sequence: TGCGCCAGCAGCCAAGCTGCGGCGGGAGGGAATGAGCAGTTCTTC. The rearrangement uses TRBV4-3 and TRBJ2-1; 9 bases are shared with TRBD2. The CDR3 spans 15 residues. Germline trimming cut 1 base from V and 7 bases from J; bases unmatched to any gene: 5. The V gene's germline CDR1 is LGHNA and CDR2 YSLEER.